This T cell receptor (beta chain) was observed in a study of T cell clonality in common variable immunodeficiency. This clone was detected many times. A read error may account for a junction end that differs from germline. Read sequence stops 3 residues before the CDR3 end, and the germline J gene provides the missing end. CDR1 SGHRS and CDR2 YFSETQ come from the germline V gene. This CDR3 spans 15 amino acids. Method: immunoSEQ multiplex PCR; TCRdb's copy keeps in-frame clones and lacks some. The record shows about 60,000 clones for this sample, with no singletons present. Caucasian heritage predominated among both patients and controls.

This rearrangement joins TRBV5-1 to TRBJ2-7, with D possibly matching TRBD1 (6 bases). This sequence was found in a person aged 18-70 years in good health. Sequenced input: peripheral blood mononuclear cells. The CDR3 bases that were read are TGCGCCAGCAGCTTGGAGGGACAAGTTTCCTCCGAG. Translation: CASSLEGQVSSE. The whole CDR3 region reads CASSLEGQVSSEQYF.